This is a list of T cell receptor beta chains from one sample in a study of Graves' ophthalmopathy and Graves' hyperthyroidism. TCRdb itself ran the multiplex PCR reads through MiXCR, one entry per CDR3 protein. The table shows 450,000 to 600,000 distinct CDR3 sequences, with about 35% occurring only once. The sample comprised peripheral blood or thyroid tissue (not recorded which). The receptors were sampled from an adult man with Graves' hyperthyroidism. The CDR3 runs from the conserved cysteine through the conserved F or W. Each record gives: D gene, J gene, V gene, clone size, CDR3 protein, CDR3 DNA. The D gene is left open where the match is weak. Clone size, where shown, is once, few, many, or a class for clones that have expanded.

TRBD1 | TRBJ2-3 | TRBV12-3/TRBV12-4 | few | CASSIRQGRTDTQYF | TGTGCCAGCAGTATTCGACAGGGGCGCACAGATACGCAGTATTTT
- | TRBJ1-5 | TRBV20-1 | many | CSASRDTNQPQHF | TGCAGTGCTAGTAGGGACACCAATCAGCCCCAGCATTTT
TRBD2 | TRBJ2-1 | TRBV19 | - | CASSIISGGNNEQFF | TGTGCCAGTAGTATAATTAGCGGGGGAAACAATGAGCAGTTCTTC
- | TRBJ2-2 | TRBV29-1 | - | CSLGVPGELFF | TGCAGCTTAGGTGTTCCCGGGGAGCTGTTTTTT
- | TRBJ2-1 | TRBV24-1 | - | CATRRSIVDEQFF | TGTGCCACCAGGCGGAGTATTGTCGATGAGCAGTTCTTC
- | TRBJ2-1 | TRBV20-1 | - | CSAVDGASGQFF | TGCAGTGCTGTGGACGGCGCCAGTGGGCAGTTCTTC
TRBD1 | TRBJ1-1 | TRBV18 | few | CASSSLGQGNTEAFF | TGTGCCAGCTCATCGCTAGGACAGGGGAACACTGAAGCTTTCTTT
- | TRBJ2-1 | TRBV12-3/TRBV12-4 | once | CASSLADTYNEQFF | TGTGCCAGCAGTTTAGCGGACACCTACAATGAGCAGTTCTTC
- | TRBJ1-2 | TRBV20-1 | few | CSANRAKAGYTF | TGCAGTGCTAACAGGGCTAAAGCTGGCTACACCTTC
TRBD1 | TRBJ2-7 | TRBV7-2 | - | CASSEQGQPYEQYF | TGTGCCAGCAGCGAACAGGGGCAACCCTACGAGCAGTACTTC
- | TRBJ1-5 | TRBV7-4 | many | CASSLRWWVVSSNQPQHF | TGTGCCAGCAGCTTAAGGTGGTGGGTCGTTTCAAGCAATCAGCCCCAGCATTTT
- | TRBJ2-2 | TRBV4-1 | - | CASSQAEGFYTGELFF | TGCGCCAGCAGCCAAGCGGAAGGGTTCTACACCGGGGAGCTGTTTTTT
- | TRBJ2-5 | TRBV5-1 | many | CASSLNGKETQYF | TGCGCCAGCAGCTTGAACGGCAAAGAGACCCAGTACTTC
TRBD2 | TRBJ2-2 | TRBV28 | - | CASSARLAVNTGELFF | TGTGCCAGCAGTGCGCGACTAGCGGTGAACACCGGGGAGCTGTTTTTT
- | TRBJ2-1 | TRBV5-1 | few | CASSLGQGLGNEQFF | TGCGCCAGCAGCTTGGGCCAGGGCCTTGGCAATGAGCAGTTCTTC
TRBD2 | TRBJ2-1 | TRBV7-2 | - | CASSLVGLAGGPEQFF | TGTGCCAGCAGCTTAGTGGGACTAGCGGGGGGGCCTGAGCAGTTCTTC
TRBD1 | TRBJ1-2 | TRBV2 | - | CASREGAYGYTF | TGTGCCAGCAGGGAGGGGGCCTATGGCTACACCTTC
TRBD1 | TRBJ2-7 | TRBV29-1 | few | CSLVPQGVGEQYF | TGCAGCTTAGTCCCACAGGGGGTCGGCGAGCAGTACTTC
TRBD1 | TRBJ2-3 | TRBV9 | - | CASSAGTGGGTDTQYF | TGTGCCAGCAGTGCCGGGACAGGGGGAGGCACAGATACGCAGTATTTT
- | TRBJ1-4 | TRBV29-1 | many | CSVDLGGPEKLFF | TGCAGCGTTGACCTCGGGGGACCCGAAAAACTGTTTTTT
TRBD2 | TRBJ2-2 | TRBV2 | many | CASSEWALAGDPGELFF | TGTGCCAGCAGTGAATGGGCGCTAGCGGGAGATCCAGGGGAGCTGTTTTTT
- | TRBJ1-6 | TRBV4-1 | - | CASSPGRVSSYNSPLHF | TGTGCCAGCAGCCCGGGACGGGTGAGCTCCTATAATTCACCCCTCCACTTT
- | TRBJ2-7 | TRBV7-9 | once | CASNTQEYF | TGTGCCAGCAACACGCAGGAGTACTTC
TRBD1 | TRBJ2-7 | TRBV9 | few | CASSVEGAASQYEQYF | TGTGCCAGCAGCGTAGAGGGGGCAGCTTCCCAGTACGAGCAGTACTTC
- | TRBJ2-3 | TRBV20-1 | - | CSATQNQGTQYF | TGCAGTGCGACACAGAATCAGGGTACGCAGTATTTT
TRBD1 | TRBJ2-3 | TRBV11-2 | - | CASSLSSGQGGDTQYF | TGTGCCAGCAGCTTAAGCTCGGGACAGGGAGGAGATACGCAGTATTTT
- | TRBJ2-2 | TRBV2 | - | CASTGTVNTGELFF | TGTGCCAGCACCGGAACGGTTAACACCGGGGAGCTGTTTTTT
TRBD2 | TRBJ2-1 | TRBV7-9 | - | CASSSGGSSYNEQFF | TGTGCCAGCAGCTCAGGCGGGAGCTCCTACAATGAGCAGTTCTTC
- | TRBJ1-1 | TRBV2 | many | CASIWGAGTEAFF | TGTGCCAGCATCTGGGGCGCGGGCACTGAAGCTTTCTTT
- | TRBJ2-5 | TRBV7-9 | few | CASSFQGSETQYF | TGTGCCAGCAGCTTTCAGGGTTCAGAGACCCAGTACTTC
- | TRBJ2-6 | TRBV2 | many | CASSTGRAGANVLTF | TGTGCCAGCAGTACGGGCAGGGCTGGGGCCAACGTCCTGACTTTC
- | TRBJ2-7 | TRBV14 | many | CASSQGGAPLYEQYF | TGTGCCAGCAGCCAGGGGGGAGCGCCTCTCTACGAGCAGTACTTC
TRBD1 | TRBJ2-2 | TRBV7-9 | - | CASSLVFMDRGPGELFF | TGTGCCAGCAGCTTAGTTTTCATGGACAGGGGTCCCGGGGAGCTGTTTTTT
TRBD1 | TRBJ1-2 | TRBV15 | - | CATSSSQGSWGHGYTF | TGTGCCACCAGCAGTTCACAGGGGTCATGGGGACATGGCTACACCTTC
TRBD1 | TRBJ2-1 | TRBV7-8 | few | CASSPRTGGNEQFF | TGTGCCAGCAGCCCACGGACAGGGGGCAATGAGCAGTTCTTC